These 24 T cell receptor beta chains were all obtained from the same sample, sequenced in a study of human T cells and chemical hapten exposure. TCRdb itself ran the RACE reads through MiXCR, one entry per CDR3 protein. Of 100,000 or so distinct CDR3 sequences listed, 9.5% to 12% are singletons. Time point meaning: patch test 2, 6 weeks after DPC sensitization. This sample's treatment: therapeutic diphenylcyclopropenone sensitization with weekly scalp DPC. The sample was whole blood, taken in connection with sensitization to the hapten diphenylcyclopropenone (DPC). These receptors were obtained from a man aged 40-49 years with alopecia areata. Some clones in this sample may be carry-over from other donors' samples.

This clonotype was counted only a few times. The chain uses TRBV28 and TRBJ2-2; the D call may be TRBD1 or TRBD2 (5 bases each). V was trimmed by 6 bases and J by 4 bases, leaving 18 bases between them. This CDR3 is built from 16 residues. Germline CDR1 is MDHEN and CDR2 is SYDVKM. The CDR3 spells CASRGGRGETTGELFF. The CDR3 region has the DNA TGTGCCAGCAGAGGTGGTCGAGGGGAGACCACCGGGGAGCTGTTTTTT.

At least ten counts were recorded for this clonotype. The J gene is TRBJ1-2, the V gene TRBV29-1; possible D gene TRBD1, 5 bases. CDR3 size: 13 residues. V was pared by 3 bases and J by 2 bases, with 10 bases between. The germline gives CDR1 SQVTM, CDR2 ANQGSEA. The CDR3 reads CSVEEGANYGYTF. In nucleotides, the CDR3 is TGCAGCGTTGAGGAAGGGGCGAACTATGGCTACACCTTC.

The sample holds a few counts of this clonotype. The gene calls are TRBV13 and TRBJ2-1; 10 positions match TRBD2. The J segment lost 6 bases and the V segment lost 0 bases, leaving 2 bases of the junction unmatched. Germline CDR1 reads PRHDT; CDR2 reads FYEKMQ (reference sequence). This CDR3 is built from 15 residues. The CDR3 loop is CASSLGVAGGNEQFF. Here the CDR3 DNA reads TGTGCCAGCAGCTTAGGGGTAGCGGGAGGCAATGAGCAGTTCTTC.

This sequence joins TRBV6-2 or TRBV6-3 and TRBJ2-7; the match to TRBD2 covers 12 bases. The CDR3 totals 15 residues. From germline, CDR1 is MNHEY and CDR2 SVGEGT. Losses at the gene ends were 7 bases for V and 3 bases for J; bases not matched to a gene: 7. This chain's CDR3 is CASTRGLAGNYEQYF. In nucleotides, the CDR3 is TGTGCCAGCACCCGAGGACTAGCGGGAAACTACGAGCAGTACTTC.

This clonotype was observed many times. The V and J genes are TRBV3-1 and TRBJ1-6; a weak D match, TRBD1 (6 bases). Trimming left V 2 bases short and J 10 bases short, with 15 bases between. The CDR3 is 15 amino acids. Germline values: CDR1 LGHDT, CDR2 YNNKEL (reference sequence). In nucleotides, the CDR3 is TGTGCCAGCAGCCAAATACAGGGAGTAGGCTCACCCCTCCACTTT. This translates into CASSQIQGVGSPLHF.

The CDR3 loop reads CSAGETRSGANVLTF. In DNA form, the CDR3 reads TGCAGTGCTGGGGAGACACGATCTGGGGCCAACGTCCTGACTTTC. The chain links TRBV20-1 to TRBJ2-6; D is perhaps TRBD2 (5 bases). The CDR3 runs to 15 residues. Trimming took off 5 bases at V and 1 base at J, with 12 bases between the two ends. Germline V lookup: CDR1 DFQATT, CDR2 SNEGSKA (reference sequence).

Many counts were recorded for this clonotype. V and J are TRBV7-2 and TRBJ2-3; 7 bases agree with TRBD1. J lost 3 bases, V lost 6 bases, and 9 bases had no gene match. This CDR3 has 15 amino acids. Germline V lookup: CDR1 SGHTA, CDR2 FQGNSA. The CDR3 here is CASRSRDRVTDTQYF. DNA of the CDR3: TGTGCCAGCAGGTCCAGGGACAGAGTTACAGATACGCAGTATTTT.

The gene calls are TRBV4-3 and TRBJ2-6, with 11 bases lining up with TRBD1. The CDR3 has 19 residues. The germline CDR1 and CDR2 sequences are LGHNA and YSLEER. Germline trimming cut 4 bases from V and 3 bases from J; bases unmatched to any gene: 11. The CDR3: CASSPRGGQGAFGANVLTF. In DNA, the CDR3 is TGCGCCAGCAGCCCCCGGGGAGGACAGGGGGCTTTTGGGGCCAACGTCCTGACTTTC.

This clonotype was picked up a small number of times. The rearrangement joins TRBV4-3 to TRBJ1-4, with a weak D call TRBD1 (5 bases). This CDR3 is 15 amino acids long. V was trimmed by 0 bases and J by 5 bases, leaving 10 bases between them. In germline, CDR1 is LGHNA, CDR2 YSLEER. The CDR3 region has the DNA TGCGCCAGCAGCCAAGAGGGTAGGGGCAATGAAAAACTGTTTTTT. It encodes CASSQEGRGNEKLFF.

The V and J genes are TRBV29-1 and TRBJ2-3, with D perhaps matching TRBD1 (6 bases). From germline, CDR1 is SQVTM and CDR2 ANQGSEA. V shed 6 bases and J shed 2 bases, with 12 bases lying between them. The CDR3 runs to 13 residues. The DNA of the CDR3 is TGCAGCGTCCCCGGACAGTCCACAGATACGCAGTATTTT. Residues: CSVPGQSTDTQYF.

The chain joins TRBV4-1 to TRBJ2-7; D not resolved. The V end lost 1 base, the J end lost 3 bases, and 13 bases lay between the germline ends. The CDR3 is 15 residues long. Per the germline V gene, CDR1 is MGHRA and CDR2 is YSYEKL. The CDR3 nucleotides are TGCGCCAGCAGCCAAGCTGAATACTCCTACTACGAGCAGTACGTC. Translating gives CASSQAEYSYYEQYV.

The CDR3 region is CASSQGLAEVYEQYF. For the CDR3, the DNA is TGCGCCAGCAGCCAAGGACTAGCGGAAGTCTACGAGCAGTACTTC. The chain has TRBV4-3 and TRBJ2-7; 9 bases match TRBD2. The CDR3 contains 15 residues. Germline assignment: CDR1 LGHNA and CDR2 YSLEER. V was clipped by 1 base and J by 3 bases; unmatched bases: 4.

Ten or more counts support this clonotype. CDR3 DNA: TGTGCCAGCAGCTTACAGGCGACCAATCAGCCCCAGCATTTT. Amino acids: CASSLQATNQPQHF. This rearrangement joins TRBV7-2 to TRBJ1-5; D gene uncertain. CDR1 and CDR2 (germline): SGHTA, FQGNSA. The ends were cut back, 2 bases at V and 3 bases at J, with 8 bases in the middle. The CDR3 totals 14 residues.

This clonotype came up many times. This chain uses TRBV6-5 with TRBJ1-6; 9 nucleotides align to TRBD1. The CDR3 runs 15 residues. Germline V gene lookup returns CDR1 MNHEY and CDR2 SVGAGI. The junction had 10 bases not matched to a gene; V was cut back by 6 bases and J by 10 bases. CDR3 protein: CASSPFTGGQSPLHF. CDR3 sequence (DNA): TGTGCCAGCAGCCCATTCACAGGGGGCCAATCACCCCTCCACTTT.

The rearrangement links TRBV2 to TRBJ2-3; possibly TRBD2 for D (7 bases). This CDR3 contains 15 residues. Per germline, CDR1 SNHLY and CDR2 FYNNEI. The V end lost 7 bases, the J end lost 1 base, and 15 bases lay between the germline ends. The CDR3 DNA follows: TGTGCCAGCAATCAACAGGGAGGGGGCACAGATACGCAGTATTTT. Its translation is CASNQQGGGTDTQYF.

This clonotype was counted many times. The chain couples TRBV12-3 or TRBV12-4 to TRBJ1-1; TRBD1 is a possible D gene (6 bases). There are 16 residues in the CDR3. Trimming stripped 5 bases from V and 0 bases from J, with 16 bases between. This CDR3 is CASSVGTSLMNTEAFF. In DNA, the CDR3 is TGTGCCAGCAGTGTCGGGACATCACTAATGAACACTGAAGCTTTCTTT.

Ten or more counts support this clonotype. The rearrangement uses TRBV7-8 and TRBJ2-1; TRBD2 aligns across 9 bases. The CDR3 totals 14 residues. V shed 5 bases, J shed 9 bases, and the junction held 8 bases outside the gene matches. Germline V CDR1 and CDR2: SGHVS, FQNEAQ. CDR3 in amino acids: CASSPPGLALEQFF. In nucleotides, the CDR3 is TGTGCCAGCAGCCCCCCGGGACTAGCTCTTGAGCAGTTCTTC. The full variable domain, its missing parts supplied by reference TRBV7-8 and TRBJ2-1, is GAGVSQSPRYKVAKRGQDVALRCDPISGHVSLFWYQQALGQGPEFLTYFQNEAQLDKSGLPSDRFFAERPEGSVSTLKIQRTQQEDSAVYLCASSPPGLALEQFFGPGTRLTVL.

This clonotype has ten or more counts. The chain uses TRBV6-5 and TRBJ2-3; no clear D gene. The ends were cut back, 5 bases at V and 4 bases at J, with 13 bases in the middle. The germline V gene has CDR1 MNHEY and CDR2 SVGAGI. This CDR3 is 14 amino acids long. CDR3 region: CASSMWSEADTQYF. CDR3 coding DNA: TGTGCCAGCAGTATGTGGTCAGAAGCAGATACGCAGTATTTT.

This rearrangement joins TRBV7-9 to TRBJ2-3, with 9 nucleotides matching TRBD2. CDR3 length equals 17 residues. J was trimmed by 5 bases and V by 3 bases; bases with no gene match: 12. Germline V gives CDR1 SEHNR, CDR2 FQNEAQ (reference sequence). This CDR3 reads CASSLGMGGRAGDTQYF. CDR3 in DNA: TGTGCCAGCAGCTTGGGCATGGGCGGGAGGGCCGGAGATACGCAGTATTTT. Full variable domain (outside the CDR3, taken from reference TRBV7-9 and TRBJ2-3): DTGVSQNPRHKITKRGQNVTFRCDPISEHNRLYWYRQTLGQGPEFLTYFQNEAQLEKSRLLSDRFSAERPKGSFSTLEIQRTEQGDSAMYLCASSLGMGGRAGDTQYFGPGTRLTVL.

This clonotype was detected many times. The rearrangement joins TRBV12-3 or TRBV12-4 to TRBJ1-1; D not certain. V was pared by 7 bases and J by 2 bases, with 11 bases between. The length of the CDR3 is 13 residues. CDR3: CASMRVYNTEAFF. The DNA of the CDR3 is TGTGCCAGCATGAGAGTCTATAACACTGAAGCTTTCTTT.

This clonotype came up a few times. The V gene is TRBV14, the J gene TRBJ2-7; 11 bases are a match to TRBD2. TRBJ2-5 matches the DNA end more closely, so the J call is doubtful. The CDR3 sequence is 14 residues long. Germline CDR1 reads SGHDN; CDR2 reads FVKESK. The CDR3 sequence: CASSQSGLAGTQYF. CDR3 DNA sequence: TGTGCCAGCAGCCAATCTGGACTAGCGGGGACCCAGTACTTC.

V usage is TRBV6-2 or TRBV6-3 and J usage is TRBJ2-1; D is undetermined. This CDR3 is built from 15 residues. V gave up 3 bases and J gave up 3 bases, with 12 bases separating them. Germline-derived CDR1 and CDR2 are MNHEY and SVGEGT. The DNA of the CDR3 is TGTGCCAGCAGTTATAGGCTAGGGAACTACAATGAGCAGTTCTTC. As protein: CASSYRLGNYNEQFF.

There are a few counts of this clonotype. V usage is TRBV20-1 and J usage is TRBJ2-7; D is undetermined. The ends were cut back, 3 bases at V and 3 bases at J, with 6 bases in the middle. This CDR3 has 11 amino acids. CDR1 and CDR2 from the germline V gene are DFQATT and SNEGSKA (reference sequence). CDR3 nucleotides: TGCAGTGCTAGTGCTATCTACGAGCAGTACTTC. Residues: CSASAIYEQYF.

This clonotype was observed a few times. CDR3 bases: TGTGCCAGCAGCTTAGGACTAGCTAAGAACACCGGGGAGCTGTTTTTT. It encodes CASSLGLAKNTGELFF. V gene TRBV7-8 combines with J gene TRBJ2-2; TRBD2 aligns across 7 bases. CDR1 and CDR2 from the germline V gene are SGHVS and FQNEAQ. J gave up 1 base and V 1 base, and 3 bases lay outside the gene matches. This CDR3 spans 16 amino acids.